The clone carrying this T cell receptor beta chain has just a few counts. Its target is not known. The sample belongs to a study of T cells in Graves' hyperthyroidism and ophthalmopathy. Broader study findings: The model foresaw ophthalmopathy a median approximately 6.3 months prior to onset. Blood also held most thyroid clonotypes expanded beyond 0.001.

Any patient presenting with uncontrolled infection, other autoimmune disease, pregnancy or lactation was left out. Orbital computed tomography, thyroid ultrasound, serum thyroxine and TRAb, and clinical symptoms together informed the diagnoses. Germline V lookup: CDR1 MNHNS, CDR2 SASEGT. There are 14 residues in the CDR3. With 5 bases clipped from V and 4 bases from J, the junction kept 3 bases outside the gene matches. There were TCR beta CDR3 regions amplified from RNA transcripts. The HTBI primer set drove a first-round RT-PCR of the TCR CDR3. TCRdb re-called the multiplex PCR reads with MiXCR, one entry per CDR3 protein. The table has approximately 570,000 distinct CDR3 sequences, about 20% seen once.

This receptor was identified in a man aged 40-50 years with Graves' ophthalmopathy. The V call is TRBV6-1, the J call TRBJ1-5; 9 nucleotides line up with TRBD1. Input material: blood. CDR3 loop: CASSNGQGNQPQHF. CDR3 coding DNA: TGTGCCAGCAGTAATGGACAGGGGAATCAGCCCCAGCATTTT.